In this sample, the clone carrying this TCR beta chain turned up once. The entry originates in a study of lymphopenia after photon versus proton radiotherapy. Method: immunoSEQ multiplex PCR; TCRdb's copy keeps in-frame clones and lacks some. Seen here are 50,000 to 70,000 clones, roughly 90% observed once, and the top ten hold roughly 13%. The V end lost 2 bases, the J end lost 8 bases, and 18 bases lay between the germline ends. This CDR3 is 16 amino acids long. Germline V gene lookup returns CDR1 SGHVS and CDR2 FQNEAQ. The rearrangement joins TRBV7-8 to TRBJ1-4, with unresolved D. The clonotype was recovered from a man older than 75 with esophageal cancer. The sequences come from peripheral blood, collected from a patient treated with proton-based radiotherapy. The CDR3 coding sequence is TGTGCCAGCAGCTTAATGGGTAGGGAGCTCGGAGAAAAACTGTTTTTT. It is translated as CASSLMGRELGEKLFF.